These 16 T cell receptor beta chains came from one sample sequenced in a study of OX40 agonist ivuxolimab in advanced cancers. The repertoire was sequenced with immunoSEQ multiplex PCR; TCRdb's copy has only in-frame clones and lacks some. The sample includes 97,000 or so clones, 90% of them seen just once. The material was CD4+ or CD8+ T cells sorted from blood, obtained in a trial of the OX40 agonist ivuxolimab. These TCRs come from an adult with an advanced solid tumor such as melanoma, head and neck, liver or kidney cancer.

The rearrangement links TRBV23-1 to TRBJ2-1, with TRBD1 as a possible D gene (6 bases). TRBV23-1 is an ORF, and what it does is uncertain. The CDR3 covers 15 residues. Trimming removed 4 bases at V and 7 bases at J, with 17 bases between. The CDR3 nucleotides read TGCGCCAGCAGTCCACGGTCAGGGGCCGGGAATGAGCAGTTCTTC. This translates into CASSPRSGAGNEQFF.

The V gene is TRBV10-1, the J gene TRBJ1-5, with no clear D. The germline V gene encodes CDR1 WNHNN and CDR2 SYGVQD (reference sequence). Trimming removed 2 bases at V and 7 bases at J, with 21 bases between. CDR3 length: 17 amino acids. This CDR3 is CASSERAAGYCGQPQHF. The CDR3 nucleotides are TGCGCCAGCAGTGAGCGCGCCGCGGGATACTGTGGGCAGCCCCAGCATTTT.

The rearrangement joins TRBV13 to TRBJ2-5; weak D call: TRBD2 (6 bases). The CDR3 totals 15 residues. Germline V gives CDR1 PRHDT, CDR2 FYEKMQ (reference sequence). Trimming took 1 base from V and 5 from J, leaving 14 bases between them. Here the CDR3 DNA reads TGTGCCAGCAGCTTAGAAAGGGCAGGAGGGGAGACCCAGTACTTC. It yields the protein CASSLERAGGETQYF.

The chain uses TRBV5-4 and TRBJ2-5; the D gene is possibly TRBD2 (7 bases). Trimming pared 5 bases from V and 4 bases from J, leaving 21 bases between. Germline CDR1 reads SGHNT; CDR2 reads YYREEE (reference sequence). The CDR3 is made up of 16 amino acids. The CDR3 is CASRSDGGPRRETQYF. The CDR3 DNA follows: TGTGCCAGCAGATCTGACGGGGGGCCCCGGCGAGAGACCCAGTACTTC.

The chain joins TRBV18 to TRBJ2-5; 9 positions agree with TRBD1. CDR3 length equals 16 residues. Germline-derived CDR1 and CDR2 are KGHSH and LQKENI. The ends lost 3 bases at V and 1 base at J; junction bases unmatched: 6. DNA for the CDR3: TGTGCCAGCTCACCGGGCGGGACAGGGCTCCAAGAGACCCAGTACTTC. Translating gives CASSPGGTGLQETQYF.

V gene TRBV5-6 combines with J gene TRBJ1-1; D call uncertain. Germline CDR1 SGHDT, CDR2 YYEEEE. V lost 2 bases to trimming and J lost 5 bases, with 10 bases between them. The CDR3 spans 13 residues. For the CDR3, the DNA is TGTGCCAGCAGCTTTAGGGATAGAACTGAAGCTTTCTTT. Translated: CASSFRDRTEAFF.

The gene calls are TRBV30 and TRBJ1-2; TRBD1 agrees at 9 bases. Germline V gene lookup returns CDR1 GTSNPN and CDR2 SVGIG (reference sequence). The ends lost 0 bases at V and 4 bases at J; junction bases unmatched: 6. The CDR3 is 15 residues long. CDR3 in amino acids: CAWSVNRGLLYGYTF. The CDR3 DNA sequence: TGTGCCTGGAGTGTAAACAGGGGGCTCCTCTATGGCTACACCTTC.

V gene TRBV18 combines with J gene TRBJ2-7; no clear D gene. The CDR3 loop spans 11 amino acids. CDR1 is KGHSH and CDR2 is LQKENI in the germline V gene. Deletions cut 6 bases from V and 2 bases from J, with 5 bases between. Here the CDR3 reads CASSTAYEQYF. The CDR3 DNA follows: TGTGCCAGCTCTACGGCCTACGAGCAGTACTTC.

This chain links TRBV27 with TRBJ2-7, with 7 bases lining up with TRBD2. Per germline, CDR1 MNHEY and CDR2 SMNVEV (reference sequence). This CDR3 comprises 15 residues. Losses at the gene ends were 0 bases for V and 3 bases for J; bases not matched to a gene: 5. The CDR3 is CASSLSRGKGYEQYF. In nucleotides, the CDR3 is TGTGCCAGCAGTTTATCGCGGGGGAAGGGCTACGAGCAGTACTTC.

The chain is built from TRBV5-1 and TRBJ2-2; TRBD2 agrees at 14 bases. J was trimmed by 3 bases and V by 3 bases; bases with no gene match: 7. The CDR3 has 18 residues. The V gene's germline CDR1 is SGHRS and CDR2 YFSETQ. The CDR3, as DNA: TGCGCCAGCAGCTGGGGACTAGCGGGAGTAGGTGACACCGGGGAGCTGTTTTTT. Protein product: CASSWGLAGVGDTGELFF.

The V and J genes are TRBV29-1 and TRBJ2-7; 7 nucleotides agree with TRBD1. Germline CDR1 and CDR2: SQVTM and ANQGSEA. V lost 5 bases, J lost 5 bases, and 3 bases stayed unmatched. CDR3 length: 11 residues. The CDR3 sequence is CSVLTGHEQYF. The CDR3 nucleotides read TGCAGCGTTTTGACAGGGCACGAGCAGTACTTC.

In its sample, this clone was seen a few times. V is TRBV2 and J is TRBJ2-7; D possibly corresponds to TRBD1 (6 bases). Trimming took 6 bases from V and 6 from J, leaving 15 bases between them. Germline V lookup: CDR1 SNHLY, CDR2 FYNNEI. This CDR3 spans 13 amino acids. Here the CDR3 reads CASREQQGSEQYF. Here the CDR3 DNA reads TGTGCCAGCAGAGAACAACAGGGATCCGAGCAGTACTTC.

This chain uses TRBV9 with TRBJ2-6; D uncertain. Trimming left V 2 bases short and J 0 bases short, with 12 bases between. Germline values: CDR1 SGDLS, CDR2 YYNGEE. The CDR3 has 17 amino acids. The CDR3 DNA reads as TGTGCCAGCAGCGTCGGGCAGAGAGGCTCTGGGGCCAACGTCCTGACTTTC. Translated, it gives CASSVGQRGSGANVLTF. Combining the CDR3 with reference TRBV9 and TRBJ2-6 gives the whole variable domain DSGVTQTPKHLITATGQRVTLRCSPRSGDLSVYWYQQSLDQGLQFLIQYYNGEERAKGNILERFSAQQFPDLHSELNLSSLELGDSALYFCASSVGQRGSGANVLTFGAGSRLTVL.

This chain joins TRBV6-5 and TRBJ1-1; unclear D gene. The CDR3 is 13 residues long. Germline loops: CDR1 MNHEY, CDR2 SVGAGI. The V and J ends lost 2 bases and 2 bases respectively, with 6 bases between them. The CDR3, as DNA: TGTGCCAGCAGTTACGCAGATAACACTGAAGCTTTCTTT. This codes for CASSYADNTEAFF.

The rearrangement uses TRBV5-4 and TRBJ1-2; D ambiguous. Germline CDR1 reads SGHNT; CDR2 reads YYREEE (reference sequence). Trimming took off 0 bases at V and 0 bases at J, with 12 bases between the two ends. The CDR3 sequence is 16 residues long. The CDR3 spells CASSLGWAPANYGYTF. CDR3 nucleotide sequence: TGTGCCAGCAGCTTGGGTTGGGCCCCAGCTAACTATGGCTACACCTTC.

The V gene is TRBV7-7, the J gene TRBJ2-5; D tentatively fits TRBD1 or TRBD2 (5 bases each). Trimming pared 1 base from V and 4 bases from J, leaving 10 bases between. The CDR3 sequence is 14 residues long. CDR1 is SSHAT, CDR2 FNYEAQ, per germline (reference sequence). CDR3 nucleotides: TGTGCCAGCAGCTTAGTGGGGGTCACAGAGACCCAGTACTTC. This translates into CASSLVGVTETQYF.